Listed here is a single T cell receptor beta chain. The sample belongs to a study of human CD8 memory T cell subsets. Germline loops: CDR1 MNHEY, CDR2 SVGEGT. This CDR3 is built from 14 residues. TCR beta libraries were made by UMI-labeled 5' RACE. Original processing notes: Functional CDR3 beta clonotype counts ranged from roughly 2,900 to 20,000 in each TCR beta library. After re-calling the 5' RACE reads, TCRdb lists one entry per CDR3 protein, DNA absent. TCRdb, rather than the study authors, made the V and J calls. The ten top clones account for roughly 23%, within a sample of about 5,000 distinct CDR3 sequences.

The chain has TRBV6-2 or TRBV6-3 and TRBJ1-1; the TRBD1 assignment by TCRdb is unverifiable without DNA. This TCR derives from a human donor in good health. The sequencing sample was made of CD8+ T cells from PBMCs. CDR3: CASSYSSRTAEAFF.